The next 24 T cell receptor beta chains were all read from a single sample in a study of T cells after yellow fever vaccination. MiXCR, run by TCRdb on the 5' RACE reads, gives a single entry per CDR3 protein. This table holds over 250,000 distinct CDR3 sequences, roughly 4.3% found once. The source material was PBMCs, sampled 5 days after the yellow fever booster vaccination. The receptors here all came from a man aged 18 to 30 who received the YFV17D yellow fever vaccine.

V gene TRBV6-1 combines with J gene TRBJ2-2; 10 nucleotides align to TRBD2. This CDR3 has 15 residues. V trimming: 2 bases; J trimming: 8 bases; junction bases outside the gene matches: 5. CDR1 MNHNS and CDR2 SASEGT come from the germline V gene. The CDR3 coding sequence is TGTGCCAGCAGTGAATATCTAGCGGGGGTAGGGGAGCTGTTTTTT. This encodes CASSEYLAGVGELFF.

This clonotype occurred a few times. This may be a read error: a much more frequent sequence differs by one nucleotide. This chain joins TRBV11-2 and TRBJ1-6; TRBD1 might be the D (6 bases). The CDR3 covers 14 residues. CDR1 is SGHAT, CDR2 FQNNGV, per germline. Trimming left V 0 bases short and J 8 bases short, with 8 bases between. CDR3 protein: CASSLEQGDSPLHF. The CDR3 nucleotides read TGTGCCAGCAGCTTAGAACAGGGTGATTCACCCCTCCACTTT.

The chain combines TRBV6-5 with TRBJ1-2; D may be TRBD1 (6 bases). V lost 2 bases, J lost 5 bases, and 12 bases lay in between. Germline values: CDR1 MNHEY, CDR2 SVGAGI. CDR3 length equals 14 residues. The CDR3 DNA follows: TGTGCCAGCAGTTACGGCCAGGGGACTTATGGCTACACCTTC. It codes for CASSYGQGTYGYTF.

The genes are TRBV7-6 and TRBJ2-3; 12 bases match TRBD2. The CDR3 loop spans 16 amino acids. Germline V gene data show CDR1 as SGHVS and CDR2 as FNYEAQ. J gave up 4 bases and V 4 bases, and 6 bases lay outside the gene matches. The CDR3 reads CASSWASGGASDTQYF. In DNA, the CDR3 is TGTGCCAGCAGCTGGGCTAGCGGGGGGGCTTCAGATACGCAGTATTTT.

The chain combines TRBV7-9 with TRBJ2-6; D remains ambiguous. V gave up 8 bases and J gave up 1 base, with 15 bases separating them. CDR1 SEHNR and CDR2 FQNEAQ come from the germline V gene (reference sequence). The CDR3 has 16 amino acids. The CDR3 reads CASRPKVLSGANVLTF. The CDR3 region has the DNA TGTGCCAGCCGTCCCAAGGTTTTATCTGGGGCCAACGTCCTGACTTTC.

This clonotype was picked up many times. The V and J genes are TRBV15 and TRBJ1-2; 8 nucleotides agree with TRBD1. The germline V gene encodes CDR1 LNHNV and CDR2 YYDKDF (reference sequence). The CDR3 runs to 13 residues. V trimming: 4 bases; J trimming: 8 bases; junction bases outside the gene matches: 6. CDR3 amino acids: CATSTDRGGGYTF. The CDR3 nucleotides are TGTGCCACCAGCACAGACAGGGGTGGAGGCTACACCTTC.

This clonotype was seen ten or more times. V usage is TRBV20-1 and J usage is TRBJ1-5; D ambiguous. The CDR3 extends over 15 amino acids. Germline CDR1 DFQATT, CDR2 SNEGSKA (reference sequence). With 5 bases removed from V and 7 bases from J, the gap between germline ends came to 21 bases. The CDR3 here is CSAPRAPGRRQPQHF. The CDR3 DNA sequence: TGCAGTGCTCCTCGGGCCCCCGGACGGCGGCAGCCCCAGCATTTT.

Only a few counts were recorded for this clonotype. V is TRBV18 and J is TRBJ1-1, with D perhaps matching TRBD1 (6 bases). V gave up 2 bases and J gave up 5 bases, with 12 bases separating them. The CDR3 is 14 amino acids. Germline assignment: CDR1 KGHSH and CDR2 LQKENI. Here the CDR3 DNA reads TGTGCCAGCTCACCAAGAACAGGGAAGACTGAAGCTTTCTTT. Amino acid sequence: CASSPRTGKTEAFF.

The chain is built from TRBV4-2 and TRBJ1-3, with D hard to call. The CDR3 runs 15 residues. Germline V CDR1 and CDR2: LGHNA, YNFKEQ. Trimming left V 6 bases short and J 4 bases short, with 16 bases between. The CDR3, as DNA: TGTGCCAGCAGTCCCGGGAGTCCTTCGGGAAACACCATATATTTT. It is translated as CASSPGSPSGNTIYF.

The V and J genes are TRBV6-5 and TRBJ1-6; no clear D gene. Trimming shortened V by 0 bases and J by 8 bases, and 11 bases separated the two germline ends. Germline CDR1 MNHEY, CDR2 SVGAGI. The CDR3 spans 15 residues. CDR3 DNA sequence: TGTGCCAGCAGTTACTCAGGCCGCGGGGATTCACCCCTCCACTTT. This sequence encodes CASSYSGRGDSPLHF.

This clonotype was observed a handful of times. The CDR3 nucleotides are TGTGCCAGCGAGGGACTCCCGAAAGGGGAGCTGTTTTTT. It codes for CASEGLPKGELFF. The chain is built from TRBV12-3 or TRBV12-4 and TRBJ2-2; a weak D match, TRBD2 (6 bases). CDR3 length: 13 residues. V lost 8 bases to trimming and J lost 8 bases, with 15 bases between them.

In its sample, this clonotype was seen a few times. This rearrangement joins TRBV5-1 to TRBJ2-7; 8 nucleotides agree with TRBD2. The CDR3 extends over 15 amino acids. The V segment lost 7 bases and the J segment 3 bases; nucleotides outside the gene matches: 12. CDR1 is SGHRS and CDR2 is YFSETQ in the germline V gene. The CDR3 coding sequence is TGCGCCAGCTCCCGTGGCGGGGGGCTTTTCTACGAGCAGTACTTC. Encoded protein: CASSRGGGLFYEQYF.

This clonotype was found many times. Here the CDR3 reads CASSLYLPTDTQYF. DNA for the CDR3: TGTGCCAGCAGTTTATATCTCCCCACGGACACCCAGTACTTC. The V gene is TRBV27, the J gene TRBJ2-5; D not certain. V dropped 1 base and J dropped 8 bases, with 14 bases sitting between them. Germline CDR1 MNHEY, CDR2 SMNVEV (reference sequence). The CDR3 runs to 14 residues.

Many counts were recorded for this clonotype. In DNA, the CDR3 is TGTGCCAGCAGTGTGAACACGGGAACTAATGAAAAACTGTTTTTT. Translated, it gives CASSVNTGTNEKLFF. The V and J genes are TRBV25-1 and TRBJ1-4, with unresolved D. CDR1 and CDR2 (germline): MGHDK, SYGVNS. V was pared by 4 bases and J by 1 base, with 10 bases between. CDR3 length: 15 residues.

The rearrangement uses TRBV12-3 or TRBV12-4 and TRBJ2-3; TRBD1 agrees at 12 bases. This CDR3 region has 15 residues. V was pared by 6 bases and J by 4 bases, with 5 bases of the junction left unmatched. Here the CDR3 reads CASRGQGAIADTQYF. The CDR3 nucleotides are TGTGCCAGCAGGGGACAGGGGGCAATCGCAGATACGCAGTATTTT.

This clonotype has at least ten counts. The CDR3 is CSARLAGLAKNIQYF. The CDR3 DNA sequence: TGCAGTGCAAGACTAGCGGGGTTAGCCAAAAACATTCAGTACTTC. This chain joins TRBV20-1 and TRBJ2-4; 11 positions match TRBD2. The CDR3 runs to 15 residues. The V segment lost 6 bases and the J segment 0 bases; nucleotides outside the gene matches: 4. Germline CDR1 DFQATT, CDR2 SNEGSKA (reference sequence).

V is TRBV15 and J is TRBJ1-2, with 7 bases matching TRBD1. The CDR3 runs to 16 residues. Germline-derived CDR1 and CDR2 are LNHNV and YYDKDF (reference sequence). V lost 1 base, J lost 0 bases, and 5 bases stayed unmatched. CDR3 sequence reads: CATSRGGGGSNYGYTF. CDR3 nucleotide sequence: TGTGCCACCAGCAGAGGAGGAGGGGGCTCTAACTATGGCTACACCTTC.

The gene calls are TRBV15 and TRBJ1-6; D gene ambiguous. CDR3 length equals 14 residues. Germline V gene data show CDR1 as LNHNV and CDR2 as YYDKDF (reference sequence). V dropped 0 bases and J dropped 9 bases, with 9 bases sitting between them. The CDR3 DNA reads as TGTGCCACCAGCAGAGATAGTTTAAGTTCACCCCTCCACTTT. Its protein is CATSRDSLSSPLHF.

This clonotype was counted at least ten times. The V call is TRBV28, the J call TRBJ1-3; 8 bases are shared with TRBD1. Germline assignment: CDR1 MDHEN and CDR2 SYDVKM. This CDR3 spans 14 amino acids. The V segment lost 5 bases and the J segment 3 bases; nucleotides outside the gene matches: 3. The chain's CDR3 is CASSTGGDGNTIYF. The CDR3 nucleotides are TGTGCCAGCAGTACAGGGGGTGATGGAAACACCATATATTTT. Full variable domain (missing parts from reference TRBV28 and TRBJ1-3): DVKVTQSSRYLVKRTGEKVFLECVQDMDHENMFWYRQDPGLGLRLIYFSYDVKMKEKGDIPEGYSVSREKKERFSLILESASTNQTSMYLCASSTGGDGNTIYFGEGSWLTVV.

Many counts were recorded for this clonotype. V usage is TRBV29-1 and J usage is TRBJ1-2; no firm D call. V was clipped by 2 bases and J by 4 bases, with 8 bases between them. Germline loops: CDR1 SQVTM, CDR2 ANQGSEA. The CDR3 spans 12 residues. For the CDR3, the DNA is TGCAGCGTTGAACAGAACATCTATGGCTACACCTTC. It is translated as CSVEQNIYGYTF.

The V call is TRBV7-2, the J call TRBJ2-7; D remains unclear. V gave up 0 bases and J gave up 0 bases, with 9 bases separating them. CDR1 SGHTA and CDR2 FQGNSA come from the germline V gene. The CDR3 has 15 amino acids. The CDR3 DNA sequence: TGTGCCAGCAGCTTAGCGCTAGGGTCCTCCTACGAGCAGTACTTC. As protein: CASSLALGSSYEQYF.

The rearrangement links TRBV11-3 to TRBJ2-1; D unresolved. This CDR3 is 14 amino acids long. V dropped 5 bases and J dropped 9 bases, with 17 bases sitting between them. Looked up from germline, CDR1 is SGHNT and CDR2 is YENEEA. The CDR3 nucleotides read TGTGCCAGCAGCAGAGGAAGCCTCTCCGGTGAGCAGTTCTTC. Protein sequence: CASSRGSLSGEQFF.

This clonotype was picked up many times. The V and J genes are TRBV20-1 and TRBJ2-5; possibly TRBD1 or TRBD2 for D (5 bases each). CDR3 length: 12 amino acids. CDR1 and CDR2 (germline): DFQATT, SNEGSKA (reference sequence). The V end was cut by 6 bases, the J end by 4 bases, with 12 bases between. The CDR3 DNA follows: TGCAGTGCCCGTCTGGGGGTAGAGACCCAGTACTTC. This translates into CSARLGVETQYF.

This clonotype has a count of ten or more. The chain carries TRBV28 and TRBJ1-1; tentative D call: TRBD1 (5 bases). The CDR3 is made up of 15 amino acids. Germline V CDR1 and CDR2: MDHEN, SYDVKM. Trimming removed 2 bases from V and 1 base from J, with 11 bases in between. CDR3 bases: TGTGCCAGCAGTTTAGGACCAGGGTCGAACACTGAAGCTTTCTTT. It specifies CASSLGPGSNTEAFF.